The 5 T cell receptor beta chains listed next were all sequenced from one sample in a study of memory CD4+ T cells and cytomegalovirus serostatus. Single viable CD3+CD4+CD8-CD45RO+ cells were sorted as the memory CD4+ T cells. Assay used: immunoSEQ multiplex PCR; TCRdb lists only in-frame clones, some missing. The sample gives under 55,000 clones, 65% to 85% of which show up once; 2% is in the top ten. Sequencing was done on a sample of memory CD4+ T cells from blood. The receptor source for this set is an adult in good health and CMV-seropositive.

The chain couples TRBV11-2 to TRBJ1-1; D remains unclear. Trimming removed 4 bases from V and 1 base from J, with 19 bases in between. Germline values: CDR1 SGHAT, CDR2 FQNNGV. The CDR3 sequence is 17 residues long. This chain's CDR3 is CASSSKSLLTRNTEAFF. The CDR3 DNA follows: TGTGCCAGCAGCTCCAAATCCCTCCTGACCAGGAACACTGAAGCTTTCTTT.

V and J are TRBV11-2 and TRBJ2-7; TRBD2 aligns across 7 bases. Germline V gives CDR1 SGHAT, CDR2 FQNNGV. This CDR3 has 15 residues. After removal of 1 base from V and 2 bases from J, the junction contained 5 bases not matched to a gene. The CDR3 is CASSLGAGTTYEQYF. CDR3 DNA: TGTGCCAGCAGCTTAGGGGCCGGGACTACCTACGAGCAGTACTTC.

This clone was observed a few times. This same CDR3 is encoded by further DNA sequences in the sample. V and J are TRBV28 and TRBJ2-7; 9 positions match TRBD1. With V trimmed by 4 bases and J by 3 bases, 1 base remained unmatched. This CDR3 region has 13 residues. CDR1 and CDR2 (germline): MDHEN, SYDVKM. CDR3 amino acids: CASSSGQGYEQYF. CDR3 nucleotide sequence: TGTGCCAGCAGTTCGGGACAGGGCTACGAGCAGTACTTC.

The rearrangement links TRBV6-5 to TRBJ2-1; D uncertain. Germline CDR1 is MNHEY and CDR2 is SVGAGI. V was shortened by 5 bases and J by 8 bases, with 10 bases between the two germline ends. The CDR3 loop spans 12 amino acids. This CDR3 is CASSNSRYEQFF. CDR3 in DNA: TGTGCCAGCAGTAATAGTAGGTATGAGCAGTTCTTC.

The chain carries TRBV11-2 and TRBJ2-7; 8 nucleotides line up with TRBD1. The CDR3 is 15 residues long. Germline lookup yields CDR1 SGHAT and CDR2 FQNNGV. V shed 5 bases and J 3 bases; nucleotides not matched to a gene: 9. The CDR3 DNA follows: TGTGCCAGCAGCCCCCAAGGACAGGGCGGCTACGAGCAGTACTTC. Its translation: CASSPQGQGGYEQYF.